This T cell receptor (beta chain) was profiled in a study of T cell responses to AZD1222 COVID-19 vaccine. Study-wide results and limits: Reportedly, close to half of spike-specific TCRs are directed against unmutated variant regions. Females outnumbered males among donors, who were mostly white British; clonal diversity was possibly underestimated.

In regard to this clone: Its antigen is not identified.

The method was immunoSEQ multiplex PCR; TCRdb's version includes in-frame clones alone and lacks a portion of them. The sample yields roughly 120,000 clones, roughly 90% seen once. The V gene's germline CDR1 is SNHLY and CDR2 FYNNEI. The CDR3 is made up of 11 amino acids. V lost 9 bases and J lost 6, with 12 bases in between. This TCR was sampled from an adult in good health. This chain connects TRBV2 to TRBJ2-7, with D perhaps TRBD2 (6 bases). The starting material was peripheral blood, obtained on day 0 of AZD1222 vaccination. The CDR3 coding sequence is TGTGCCAGTCTCCGGGACTCCGAGCAGTACTTC. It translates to CASLRDSEQYF.